The T cell receptor beta chain under discussion was sequenced for a study of cytotoxic CD8 clonotypes in ibrutinib-treated CLL. Germline lookup yields CDR1 SEHNR and CDR2 FQNEAQ (reference sequence). The CDR3 runs 15 residues. V lost 5 bases, J lost 7 bases, and 9 bases stayed unmatched. Profiled with immunoSEQ multiplex PCR; TCRdb holds only in-frame clones, not every one. The sample yields some 200,000 clones, roughly 79% seen once. The chain joins TRBV7-9 to TRBJ1-4; TRBD1 agrees at 8 bases. The sequence came from a human donor with chronic lymphocytic leukemia. The sequences come from PBMCs, collected after 12 months of ibrutinib treatment. This CDR3 reads CASSLSQGASEKLFF. Written as DNA, the CDR3 is TGTGCCAGCAGCCTCTCCCAGGGGGCGAGTGAAAAACTGTTTTTT.